The 8 T cell receptor beta chains presented below share a single source sample, sequenced in a study of blood T cell repertoires in COVID-19. Produced via immunoSEQ multiplex PCR; TCRdb's table is partial and in-frame only. The table records some 140,000 clones, roughly 83% of them present only once. Sequencing input: peripheral blood. The receptors shown here come from a woman of 80 years or more with acute or convalescent COVID-19.

J is TRBJ2-7 and V is TRBV6-5; tentatively, D is TRBD1 (6 bases). Germline CDR1 is MNHEY and CDR2 is SVGAGI. V dropped 0 bases and J dropped 7 bases, with 13 bases sitting between them. The CDR3 has 14 amino acids. The CDR3 sequence is CASSYSTGQTEQYF. CDR3 DNA sequence: TGTGCCAGCAGTTACTCCACCGGACAGACTGAGCAGTACTTC.

J is TRBJ2-1 and V is TRBV5-4; 12 bases are shared with TRBD2. Trimming removed 2 bases from V and 5 bases from J; junction bases left unmatched: 2. CDR1 is SGHNT and CDR2 is YYREEE in the germline V gene (reference sequence). This CDR3 has 15 residues. In nucleotides, the CDR3 is TGTGCCAGCAGCTTAAGACTAGCGGGGGACAATGAGCAGTTCTTC. Its protein product is CASSLRLAGDNEQFF.

The chain uses TRBV27 and TRBJ2-7; TRBD1 agrees at 12 bases. This CDR3 comprises 21 residues. The V gene's germline CDR1 is MNHEY and CDR2 SMNVEV (reference sequence). Unmatched junction bases numbered 23, after V lost 4 bases and J lost 4 bases. CDR3: CASSSAMLPGQGASKIYEQYF. The CDR3 DNA follows: TGTGCCAGCAGTTCTGCAATGCTACCGGGACAGGGGGCGTCTAAGATTTACGAGCAGTACTTC.

This clone was recorded only once. This chain links TRBV7-2 with TRBJ1-5; 8 bases map to TRBD1. CDR3 length: 15 residues. Trimming cost V 5 bases and J 5 bases; bases outside gene matches: 8. Germline CDR1 is SGHTA and CDR2 is FQGNSA. The CDR3 here is CASSRAGGWDQPQHF. CDR3 in DNA: TGTGCCAGCAGCCGGGCAGGGGGCTGGGATCAGCCCCAGCATTTT.

As DNA, the CDR3 is TGTGCCAGCAGCCAAAGGGGAAAAGGGTCTTTAAGTAATGAGCAGTTCTTC. It specifies CASSQRGKGSLSNEQFF. The chain joins TRBV3-1 (or the pseudogene TRBV3-2) to TRBJ2-1; tentatively, D is TRBD1 (5 bases). Germline CDR1 is LGHDT and CDR2 is YNNKEL (reference sequence). The CDR3 has 17 residues. Trimming cost V 2 bases and J 7 bases, with 21 bases left between them.

The J gene is TRBJ2-4, the V gene TRBV5-6; D is possibly TRBD2 (6 bases). The germline gives CDR1 SGHDT, CDR2 YYEEEE. The CDR3 is made up of 16 amino acids. V was cut by 1 base and J by 1 base, with 12 bases left in between. The CDR3 DNA reads TGTGCCAGCAGCTTGTATAGCGGCCGGGCCAAAAACATTCAGTACTTC. Its translation: CASSLYSGRAKNIQYF.

V and J are TRBV3-1 (or the pseudogene TRBV3-2) and TRBJ2-3, with D unclear. The CDR3 covers 11 residues. CDR1 and CDR2 from the germline V gene are LGHDT and YNNKEL (reference sequence). Trimming took 4 bases from V and 4 from J, leaving 3 bases between them. CDR3 in DNA: TGTGCCAGCAGCCGAGCAGATACGCAGTATTTT. Protein: CASSRADTQYF.

The chain has TRBV2 and TRBJ1-1, with TRBD1 as a possible D gene (5 bases). Trimming removed 5 bases at V and 1 base at J, with 11 bases between. CDR1 is SNHLY, CDR2 FYNNEI, per germline. This CDR3 region has 14 residues. CDR3 region: CASSSFQGNTEAFF. Here the CDR3 DNA reads TGTGCCAGCAGTAGCTTCCAGGGGAACACTGAAGCTTTCTTT.